Listed here are 25 T cell receptor beta chains from one sample, sequenced in a study of CD8+ T cells in alopecia areata. The sequencing template was cDNA reverse transcribed from extracted RNA. Generated by immunoSEQ multiplex PCR, the TCRdb table keeps only in-frame clones and is missing some. The data hold 180,000 or so clones, with 55% to 70% observed a single time. The treatment: oral pan-JAK inhibitor, 5-10 mg twice daily. The sequencing here drew on CD4+ T cells sorted from blood, taken at week 24, from a patient treated with tofacitinib. These receptor sequences come from a human donor with alopecia areata.

V usage is TRBV2 and J usage is TRBJ2-7; the D gene could be TRBD1 or TRBD2 (5 bases each). Germline assignment: CDR1 SNHLY and CDR2 FYNNEI. This CDR3 comprises 14 residues. V was shortened by 7 bases and J by 1 base, with 14 bases between the two germline ends. CDR3 amino acids: CASTPGPSSYEQYF. The DNA for the CDR3 is TGTGCCAGCACACCGGGACCCTCGTCCTACGAGCAGTACTTC.

This clone was seen a handful of times. J is TRBJ2-1 and V is TRBV18; tentative D call: TRBD2 (5 bases). Germline assignment: CDR1 KGHSH and CDR2 LQKENI. Trimming shortened V by 3 bases and J by 5 bases, and 11 bases separated the two germline ends. The CDR3 runs to 14 residues. The CDR3 loop reads CASSPPRGNNEQFF. Here the CDR3 DNA reads TGTGCCAGCTCACCTCCCCGGGGAAACAATGAGCAGTTCTTC.

This clone was seen only a few times. This chain links TRBV29-1 with TRBJ1-2; D gene uncertain. The V gene's germline CDR1 is SQVTM and CDR2 ANQGSEA. The CDR3 loop spans 11 amino acids. Trimming took 5 bases from V and 0 from J, leaving 4 bases between them. This CDR3 is CSVTTNYGYTF. Written as DNA, the CDR3 is TGCAGCGTTACAACTAACTATGGCTACACCTTC.

Only a few counts were recorded for this clone. This rearrangement joins TRBV5-4 to TRBJ2-3; the match to TRBD2 covers 8 bases. CDR1 SGHNT and CDR2 YYREEE come from the germline V gene (reference sequence). The CDR3 runs to 15 residues. The trim removed 4 bases at V and 3 bases at J, leaving 7 bases unmatched. CDR3 protein: CASSNSGEWTDTQYF. The CDR3 nucleotides read TGTGCCAGCAGCAATAGCGGGGAGTGGACAGATACGCAGTATTTT.

The chain combines TRBV5-6 with TRBJ2-4; D is perhaps TRBD2 (5 bases). CDR1 is SGHDT and CDR2 is YYEEEE in the germline V gene. This CDR3 comprises 13 residues. V gave up 1 base and J gave up 10 bases, with 12 bases separating them. The CDR3 is CASSLRPAGIQYF. The CDR3 nucleotides are TGTGCCAGCAGCTTGAGGCCCGCGGGTATTCAGTACTTC. Looking up the rest from reference TRBV5-6 and TRBJ2-4 gives the full variable domain: DAGVTQSPTHLIKTRGQQVTLRCSPKSGHDTVSWYQQALGQGPQFIFQYYEEEERQRGNFPDRFSGHQFPNYSSELNVNALLLGDSALYLCASSLRPAGIQYFGAGTRLSVL.

Only a few counts were recorded for this clone. The gene calls are TRBV5-1 and TRBJ2-1; D is tentatively TRBD1 or TRBD2 (6 bases each). CDR1 SGHRS and CDR2 YFSETQ come from the germline V gene. The V gene lost 0 bases and the J gene lost 8 bases, with 12 bases spanning the gap. The CDR3 consists of 14 residues. This CDR3 reads CASSLGAGGDEQFF. CDR3 nucleotide sequence: TGCGCCAGCAGCTTGGGTGCCGGGGGCGATGAGCAGTTCTTC.

The chain couples TRBV6-6 to TRBJ2-1, with TRBD2 identical over 9 bases. Germline-derived CDR1 and CDR2 are MNHNY and SVGAGI (reference sequence). The CDR3 totals 13 residues. The ends lost 2 bases at V and 9 bases at J; junction bases unmatched: 2. In DNA, the CDR3 is TGTGCCAGCAGTTACGGCGGGGGGGGTGAGCAGTTCTTC. It encodes CASSYGGGGEQFF.

In this sample, this clone turned up a few times. The genes are TRBV7-2 and TRBJ2-2, with 9 bases that match TRBD1. The CDR3 extends over 14 amino acids. Germline CDR1 and CDR2: SGHTA and FQGNSA. J lost 1 base, V lost 6 bases, and 0 bases had no gene match. The CDR3 nucleotides are TGTGCCAGCAGGGACAGGGGGAACACCGGGGAGCTGTTTTTT. This translates into CASRDRGNTGELFF.

The chain is built from TRBV27 and TRBJ2-7; a possible D gene is TRBD2 (6 bases). V lost 1 base, J lost 5 bases, and 21 bases lay in between. The CDR3 has 17 residues. The germline CDR1 and CDR2 sequences are MNHEY and SMNVEV (reference sequence). The CDR3: CASSLYSLTSSEDEQYF. The CDR3 bases are TGTGCCAGCAGTTTATATTCCTTGACTAGTTCGGAGGACGAGCAGTACTTC.

This rearrangement joins TRBV30 to TRBJ2-1; D unresolved. CDR1 is GTSNPN and CDR2 is SVGIG in the germline V gene (reference sequence). The CDR3 runs to 13 residues. Deletions cut 0 bases from V and 14 bases from J, with 17 bases between. The DNA for the CDR3 is TGTGCCTGGAGTGTATCTCTCTTGCCCCCGGAGTTCTTC. It yields the protein CAWSVSLLPPEFF.

This chain links TRBV13 with TRBJ2-6, with 7 bases matching TRBD1. The V segment lost 2 bases and the J segment 2 bases; nucleotides outside the gene matches: 6. CDR1 is PRHDT, CDR2 FYEKMQ, per germline (reference sequence). The CDR3 covers 17 residues. The CDR3 nucleotides read TGTGCCAGCAGCTTATCGACAGGGCGGACTGGGGCCAACGTCCTGACTTTC. Translated: CASSLSTGRTGANVLTF.

On this clone: This CDR3 is also generated by other DNA sequences in the sample. This rearrangement joins TRBV2 to TRBJ2-5; D not certain. The CDR3 length is 13 residues. V lost 5 bases to trimming and J lost 2 bases, with 9 bases between them. CDR1 is SNHLY and CDR2 is FYNNEI in the germline V gene. DNA of the CDR3: TGTGCCAGCAGTTTCACAGATCAAGAGACCCAGTACTTC. This encodes CASSFTDQETQYF.

This clone was seen once. The chain employs TRBV5-1 and TRBJ1-3; D is unclear. The length of the CDR3 is 14 residues. Trimming cost V 3 bases and J 2 bases, with 9 bases left between them. Germline values: CDR1 SGHRS, CDR2 YFSETQ. The CDR3 spells CASSWGVAGNTIYF. The CDR3 DNA reads as TGCGCCAGCAGCTGGGGAGTGGCTGGAAACACCATATATTTT.

This clone has more than one count but fewer than ten. The J gene is TRBJ1-2, the V gene TRBV5-5; D is ambiguous. The CDR3 spans 11 residues. The V end lost 1 base, the J end lost 8 bases, and 6 bases lay between the germline ends. Germline CDR1 is SGHKS and CDR2 is YYEKEE (reference sequence). The CDR3 bases are TGTGCCAGCAGCTTGTTGGGAGGCTACACCTTC. Protein sequence: CASSLLGGYTF. Based on the CDR3 plus reference TRBV5-5 and TRBJ1-2, the full variable domain is DAGVTQSPTHLIKTRGQQVTLRCSPISGHKSVSWYQQVLGQGPQFIFQYYEKEERGRGNFPDRFSARQFPNYSSELNVNALLLGDSALYLCASSLLGGYTFGSGTRLTVV.

This chain joins TRBV29-1 and TRBJ1-2; no clear D. Looked up from germline, CDR1 is SQVTM and CDR2 is ANQGSEA. The CDR3 has 12 residues. V was shortened by 7 bases and J by 0 bases, with 9 bases between the two germline ends. CDR3 in DNA: TGCAGCGCCCGGGAAGCTAACTATGGCTACACCTTC. Protein product: CSAREANYGYTF. Full variable domain (remainder filled in from reference TRBV29-1 and TRBJ1-2): SAVISQKPSRDICQRGTSLTIQCQVDSQVTMMFWYRQQPGQSLTLIATANQGSEATYESGFVIDKFPISRPNLTFSTLTVSNMSPEDSSIYLCSAREANYGYTFGSGTRLTVV.

This clone appeared once. In nucleotides, the CDR3 is TGTGCCAGCAGCCAAGTTAGCGTTGGGGCCAACGTCCTGACTTTC. It yields the protein CASSQVSVGANVLTF. The chain uses TRBV4-2 and TRBJ2-6; TRBD2 might be the D (5 bases). Trimming pared 1 base from V and 3 bases from J, leaving 7 bases between. Germline V gene lookup returns CDR1 LGHNA and CDR2 YNFKEQ. CDR3 size: 15 residues.

V and J are TRBV7-2 and TRBJ2-3, with D unresolved. Germline assignment: CDR1 SGHTA and CDR2 FQGNSA. Deletions cut 2 bases from V and 4 bases from J, with 7 bases between. This CDR3 spans 13 amino acids. DNA of the CDR3: TGTGCCAGCAGCTTAAACTACGCAGATACGCAGTATTTT. It yields the protein CASSLNYADTQYF. Full variable domain (remainder filled in from reference TRBV7-2 and TRBJ2-3): GAGVSQSPSNKVTEKGKDVELRCDPISGHTALYWYRQSLGQGLEFLIYFQGNSAPDKSGLPSDRFSAERTGGSVSTLTIQRTQQEDSAVYLCASSLNYADTQYFGPGTRLTVL.

The chain recombines TRBV15 with TRBJ2-1; 8 bases are shared with TRBD1. V was pared by 0 bases and J by 9 bases, with 10 bases of the junction left unmatched. The CDR3 sequence is 16 residues long. From germline, CDR1 is LNHNV and CDR2 YYDKDF (reference sequence). The CDR3 sequence is CATSRDGQGGYLEQFF. DNA for the CDR3: TGTGCCACCAGCAGAGATGGACAGGGTGGTTACCTTGAGCAGTTCTTC.

This clone appeared a single time. The gene calls are TRBV4-3 and TRBJ2-7; 8 positions match TRBD1. The CDR3 covers 16 residues. CDR1 is LGHNA, CDR2 YSLEER, per germline. V dropped 1 base and J dropped 0; count of bases not matched to a gene: 5. The CDR3 DNA reads TGCGCCAGCAGCCAAGGGACAGGGCTTGGCTCCTACGAGCAGTACTTC. It specifies CASSQGTGLGSYEQYF.

V gene TRBV30 combines with J gene TRBJ1-2, with D hard to call. The germline gives CDR1 GTSNPN, CDR2 SVGIG (reference sequence). V lost 4 bases and J 8 bases, leaving 14 bases between the germline ends. The CDR3 runs 12 residues. The CDR3 sequence is CAWKAPNQGYTF. Here the CDR3 DNA reads TGTGCCTGGAAGGCCCCCAATCAAGGCTACACCTTC.

The rearrangement joins TRBV9 to TRBJ2-5; D is uncertain. The CDR3 sequence is 14 residues long. The V and J ends lost 3 bases and 1 base respectively, with 10 bases between them. Germline CDR1 and CDR2: SGDLS and YYNGEE. In DNA, the CDR3 is TGTGCCAGCAGCGGGACCCAATCCCAAGAGACCCAGTACTTC. It is translated as CASSGTQSQETQYF.

This clone has more than one count but fewer than ten. The chain has TRBV29-1 and TRBJ1-1; a weak D match, TRBD1 (6 bases). Trimming took off 7 bases at V and 1 base at J, with 13 bases between the two ends. Germline values: CDR1 SQVTM, CDR2 ANQGSEA. CDR3 length equals 13 residues. DNA for the CDR3: TGCAGCGCCCTAAAGGGGGGGAACACTGAAGCTTTCTTT. Its translation is CSALKGGNTEAFF.

The chain joins TRBV2 to TRBJ2-7, with TRBD1 as a possible D gene (6 bases). V lost 6 bases and J lost 2, with 14 bases in between. Germline CDR1 reads SNHLY; CDR2 reads FYNNEI. This CDR3 has 14 amino acids. This CDR3 is CASRATGTAYEQYF. The CDR3 bases are TGTGCCAGCAGGGCCACAGGGACCGCCTACGAGCAGTACTTC.

This rearrangement joins TRBV9 to TRBJ1-1, with D perhaps matching TRBD1 (5 bases). V was cut by 0 bases and J by 10 bases, with 16 bases left in between. The CDR3 totals 14 residues. From germline, CDR1 is SGDLS and CDR2 YYNGEE. CDR3 coding DNA: TGTGCCAGCAGCGTAGGCCTAGGGGCGCTCGGAGCTTTCTTT. Its translation: CASSVGLGALGAFF.

Notes on this clone: In the same sample, other DNA sequences code for this CDR3. The gene calls are TRBV30 and TRBJ1-3; no definite D call. The CDR3 sequence is 12 residues long. Germline assignment: CDR1 GTSNPN and CDR2 SVGIG (reference sequence). Between the trimmed V and J ends, which lost 0 bases and 4 bases, there was a span of 4 bases. CDR3 bases: TGTGCCTGGAGTGTACTAGGAAACACCATATATTTT. Translation gives CAWSVLGNTIYF.